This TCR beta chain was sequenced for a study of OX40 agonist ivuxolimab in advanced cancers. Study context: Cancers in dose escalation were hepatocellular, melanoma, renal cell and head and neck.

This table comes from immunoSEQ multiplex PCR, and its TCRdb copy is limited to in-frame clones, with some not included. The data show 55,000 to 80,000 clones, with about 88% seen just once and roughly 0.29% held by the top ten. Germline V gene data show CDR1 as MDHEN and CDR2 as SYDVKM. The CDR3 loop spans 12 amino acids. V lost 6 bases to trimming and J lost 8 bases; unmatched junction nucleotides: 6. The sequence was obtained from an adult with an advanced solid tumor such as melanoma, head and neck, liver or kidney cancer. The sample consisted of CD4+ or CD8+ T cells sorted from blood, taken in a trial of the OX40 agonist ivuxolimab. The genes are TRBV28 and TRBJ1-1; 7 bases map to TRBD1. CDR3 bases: TGTGCCAGCAGGTCCGACAGGGCGGAAGCTTTCTTT. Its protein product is CASRSDRAEAFF.